The present T cell receptor beta chain was sequenced within a study of cytomegalovirus exposure and HLA in healthy donors. Whole-study results and caveats: Compared with the approximately 700-donor mean, an Asian-associated ancestry cluster reportedly had fewer N-insertions, according to a later analysis. Presence/absence analyses took donor sequencing depth as roughly uniform.

As regards this clone: Its specificity is unknown.

Primers for the PCR totalled 60 Vbeta and 13 Jbeta. Profiled with immunoSEQ multiplex PCR; TCRdb holds only in-frame clones, not every one. The sample has around 150,000 clones; 64% are singletons. Per the germline V gene, CDR1 is MGHRA and CDR2 is YSYEKL. The CDR3 spans 13 residues. Sequenced: PBMCs. This sequence joins TRBV4-1 and TRBJ2-5; D may be TRBD1 (5 bases). The closer fit of TRBJ2-7 to the DNA end suggests the J call may be wrong. This sequence originates from a woman between 25 and 40 years old in good health and CMV-seropositive. The CDR3 sequence: CASSQGRVYEQYF. CDR3 in DNA: TGCGCCAGCAGCCAGGGCAGGGTCTACGAGCAGTACTTC.